This entry features one T cell receptor beta chain sequence. The target antigen is unknown. The entry originates in a study of T cell responses to AZD1222 COVID-19 vaccine. Measured with immunoSEQ multiplex PCR; TCRdb has only the in-frame clones, and not every one. Altogether 95,000 to 150,000 clones are present, around 86% being singletons, with the ten largest covering about 2.9%. In germline, CDR1 is PRHDT, CDR2 FYEKMQ (reference sequence). Trimming cost V 2 bases and J 2 bases; bases outside gene matches: 1. This CDR3 has 14 residues. Overall study results and limits: Spike-specific TCR breadth and depth rose after two AZD1222 doses. Distributed over spike, vaccine-associated CD4 TCRs predominated at 160-218 and 743-854. Of spike-specific TCRs, nearly half reportedly target regions left unmutated in variants.

V usage is TRBV13 and J usage is TRBJ2-7; TRBD1 matches at 9 bases. The clonotype originates from an adult who received the AZD1222 COVID-19 vaccine. Sample: peripheral blood, taken 28 days after the second AZD1222 dose. The CDR3 region has the DNA TGTGCCAGCAGCTTAAGACAGGGGGCCTACGAGCAGTACTTC. Translation gives CASSLRQGAYEQYF.